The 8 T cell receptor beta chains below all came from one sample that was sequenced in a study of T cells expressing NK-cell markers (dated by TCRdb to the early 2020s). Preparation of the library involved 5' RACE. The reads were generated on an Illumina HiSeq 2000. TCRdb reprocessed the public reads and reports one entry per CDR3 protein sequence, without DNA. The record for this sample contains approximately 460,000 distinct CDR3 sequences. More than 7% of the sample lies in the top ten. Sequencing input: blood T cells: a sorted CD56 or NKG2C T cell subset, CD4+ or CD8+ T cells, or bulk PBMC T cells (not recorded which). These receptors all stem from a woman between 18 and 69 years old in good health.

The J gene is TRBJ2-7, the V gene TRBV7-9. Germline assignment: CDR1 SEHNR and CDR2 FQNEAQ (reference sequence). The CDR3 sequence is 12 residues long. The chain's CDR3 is CASSLEGGEQYF.

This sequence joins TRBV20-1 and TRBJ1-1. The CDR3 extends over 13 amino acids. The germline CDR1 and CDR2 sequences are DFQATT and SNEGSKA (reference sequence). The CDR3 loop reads CSARGPMNTEAFF.

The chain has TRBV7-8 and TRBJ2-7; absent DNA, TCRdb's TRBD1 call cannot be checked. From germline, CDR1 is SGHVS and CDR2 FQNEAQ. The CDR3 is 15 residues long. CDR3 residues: CASSRDRGNSYEQYF. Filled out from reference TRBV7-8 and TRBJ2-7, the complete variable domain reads GAGVSQSPRYKVAKRGQDVALRCDPISGHVSLFWYQQALGQGPEFLTYFQNEAQLDKSGLPSDRFFAERPEGSVSTLKIQRTQQEDSAVYLCASSRDRGNSYEQYFGPGTRLTVT.

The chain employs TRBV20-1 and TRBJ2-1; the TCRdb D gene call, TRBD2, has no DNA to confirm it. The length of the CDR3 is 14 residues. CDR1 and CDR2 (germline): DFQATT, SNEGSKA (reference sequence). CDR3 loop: CSARGLTSYNEQFF.

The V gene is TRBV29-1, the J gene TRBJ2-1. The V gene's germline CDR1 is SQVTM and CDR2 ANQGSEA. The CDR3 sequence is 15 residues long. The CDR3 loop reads CSVELLYTRYNEQFF.

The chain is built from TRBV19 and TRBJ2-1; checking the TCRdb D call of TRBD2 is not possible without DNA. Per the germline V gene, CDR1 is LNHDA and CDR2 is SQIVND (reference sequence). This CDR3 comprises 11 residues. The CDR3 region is CAGDSGGEQFF.

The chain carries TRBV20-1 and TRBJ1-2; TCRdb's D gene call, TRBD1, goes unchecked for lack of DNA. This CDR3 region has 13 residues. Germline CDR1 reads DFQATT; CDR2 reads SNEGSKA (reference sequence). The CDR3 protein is CSAGTRTGYGYTF.

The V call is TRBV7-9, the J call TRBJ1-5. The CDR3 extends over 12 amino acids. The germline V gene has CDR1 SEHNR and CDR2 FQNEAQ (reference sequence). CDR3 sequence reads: CASSLTNQPQHF.